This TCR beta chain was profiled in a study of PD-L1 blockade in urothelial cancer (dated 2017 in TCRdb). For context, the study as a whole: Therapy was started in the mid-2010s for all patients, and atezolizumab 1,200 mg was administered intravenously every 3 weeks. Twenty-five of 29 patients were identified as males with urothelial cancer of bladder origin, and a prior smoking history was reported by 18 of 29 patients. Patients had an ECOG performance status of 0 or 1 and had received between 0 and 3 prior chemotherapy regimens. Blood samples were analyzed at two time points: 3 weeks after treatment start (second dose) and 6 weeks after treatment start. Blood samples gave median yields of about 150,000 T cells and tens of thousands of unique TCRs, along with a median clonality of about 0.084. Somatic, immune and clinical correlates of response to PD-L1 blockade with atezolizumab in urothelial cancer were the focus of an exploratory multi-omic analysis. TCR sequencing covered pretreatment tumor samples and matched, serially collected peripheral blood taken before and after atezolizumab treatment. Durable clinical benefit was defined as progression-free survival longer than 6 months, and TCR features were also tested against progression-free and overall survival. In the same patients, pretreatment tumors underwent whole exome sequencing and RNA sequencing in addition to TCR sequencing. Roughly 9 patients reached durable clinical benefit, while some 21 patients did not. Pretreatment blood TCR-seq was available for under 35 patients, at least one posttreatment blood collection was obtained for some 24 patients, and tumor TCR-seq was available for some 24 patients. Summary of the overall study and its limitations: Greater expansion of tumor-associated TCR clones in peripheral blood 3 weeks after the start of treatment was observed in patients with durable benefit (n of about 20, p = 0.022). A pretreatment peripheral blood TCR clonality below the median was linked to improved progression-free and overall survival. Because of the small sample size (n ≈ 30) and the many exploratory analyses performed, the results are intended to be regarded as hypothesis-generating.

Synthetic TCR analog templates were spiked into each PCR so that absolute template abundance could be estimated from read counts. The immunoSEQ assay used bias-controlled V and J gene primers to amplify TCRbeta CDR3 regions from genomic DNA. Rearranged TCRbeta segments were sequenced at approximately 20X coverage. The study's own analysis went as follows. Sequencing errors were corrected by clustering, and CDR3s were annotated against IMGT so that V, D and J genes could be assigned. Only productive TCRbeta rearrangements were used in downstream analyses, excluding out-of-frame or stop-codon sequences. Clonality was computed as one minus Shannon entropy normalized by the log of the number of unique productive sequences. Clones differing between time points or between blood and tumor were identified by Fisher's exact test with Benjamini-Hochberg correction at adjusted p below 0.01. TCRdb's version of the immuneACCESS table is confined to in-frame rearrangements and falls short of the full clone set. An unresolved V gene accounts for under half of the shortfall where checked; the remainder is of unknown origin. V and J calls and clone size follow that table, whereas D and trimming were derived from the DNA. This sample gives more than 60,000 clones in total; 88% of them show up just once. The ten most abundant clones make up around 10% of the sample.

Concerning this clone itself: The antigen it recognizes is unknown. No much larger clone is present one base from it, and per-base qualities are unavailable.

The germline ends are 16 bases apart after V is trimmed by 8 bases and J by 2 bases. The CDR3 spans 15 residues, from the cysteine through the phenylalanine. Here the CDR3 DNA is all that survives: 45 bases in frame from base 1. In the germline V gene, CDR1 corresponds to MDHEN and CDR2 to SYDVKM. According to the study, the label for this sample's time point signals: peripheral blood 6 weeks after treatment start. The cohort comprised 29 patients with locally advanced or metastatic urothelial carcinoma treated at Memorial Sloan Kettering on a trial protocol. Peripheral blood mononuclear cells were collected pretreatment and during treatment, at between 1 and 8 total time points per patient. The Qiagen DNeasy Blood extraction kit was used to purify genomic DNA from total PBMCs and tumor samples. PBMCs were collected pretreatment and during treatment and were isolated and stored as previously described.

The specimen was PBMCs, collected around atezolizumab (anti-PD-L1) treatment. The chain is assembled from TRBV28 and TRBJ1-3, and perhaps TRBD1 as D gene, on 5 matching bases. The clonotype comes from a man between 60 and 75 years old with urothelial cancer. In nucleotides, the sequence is TGTGCCAGCTCCCGGGGGGGGACCACTGGAAACACCATATATTTT. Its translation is CASSRGGTTGNTIYF. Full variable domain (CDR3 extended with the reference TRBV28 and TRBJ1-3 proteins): DVKVTQSSRYLVKRTGEKVFLECVQDMDHENMFWYRQDPGLGLRLIYFSYDVKMKEKGDIPEGYSVSREKKERFSLILESASTNQTSMYLCASSRGGTTGNTIYFGEGSWLTVV.